This T cell receptor (beta chain) was recovered during a study of blood T cell repertoires in COVID-19. The wider study: The United States, Italy and Spain were the sources of the acute and convalescent COVID-19 samples. Sources were T cells, B-cell-depleted T cells, or PBMCs; the material itself was cDNA or gDNA.

V dropped 1 base and J dropped 2; count of bases not matched to a gene: 6. Looked up from germline, CDR1 is MGHRA and CDR2 is YSYEKL. The CDR3 is 16 residues long. Source study methods: Quantification of nucleated cells was approximated via reference gene primer amplification. TCRdb's copy holds only in-frame clones and misses some; the assay was immunoSEQ multiplex PCR. The V and J calls and the clone size are those of that table, but D and trimming were determined from the DNA. The sample lists over 90,000 clones; 91% were seen once. The clonotype was recovered from a young man with acute or convalescent COVID-19. Sequencing input: peripheral blood. V usage is TRBV4-1 and J usage is TRBJ2-7; TRBD2 matches 9 bases. This chain's CDR3 is CASSQAASGMAYEQYF. CDR3 nucleotide sequence: TGCGCCAGCAGCCAAGCGGCTAGCGGGATGGCCTACGAGCAGTACTTC.